This T cell receptor (beta chain) emerged from a study of PD-L1 blockade in urothelial cancer. Turning to the study itself: Male sex and bladder-origin urothelial cancer characterized about 90% of the roughly 30 patients. Blood yielded a median of about 140,000 T cells per sample.

Study-wide results and caveats: Below-median pretreatment blood TCR clonality was associated with improved progression-free and overall survival.

Assay: immunoSEQ multiplex PCR; the TCRdb copy retains only in-frame clones and omits some. This table holds approximately 50,000 clones, 87% found once. As to this clone: Its antigen is not identified.

The CDR3 contains 14 residues. Germline assignment: CDR1 MGHRA and CDR2 YSYEKL. Trimming stripped 2 bases from V and 5 bases from J, with 12 bases between. The receptor was derived from a man aged 60-69 years with urothelial cancer. The input for sequencing was PBMCs, taken around atezolizumab (anti-PD-L1) treatment. V gene TRBV4-1 combines with J gene TRBJ1-2; no clear D gene. The CDR3 DNA reads as TGCGCCAGCAGCCAATCTCCGGGATCTTATGGCTACACCTTC. This codes for CASSQSPGSYGYTF.